This TCR beta chain appears in the sequencing data of a study of molecular identifiers for immune sequencing clone quantification. This clonotype occurred many times. Using a CD8+CD4-CCR7+CD45RA+ phenotype, naive CD8 T cells were sorted. TCRdb re-derived calls from the PCR reads in MiXCR, one entry per CDR3 protein. The sample records about 640,000 distinct CDR3 sequences, about 20% being singletons. Material: naive CD8+ T cells from blood, with Jurkat cell RNA spiked in. Subset noted: FACS-sorted CD8+CD4-CCR7+CD45RA+ naive T cells. The sequence derives from a human donor in good health. Some libraries in this study had Jurkat cell RNA spiked in.

The CDR3 sequence is CASSQEAVLANEKLFF. CDR3 DNA: TGCGCCAGCAGCCAAGAGGCAGTTCTTGCTAATGAAAAACTGTTTTTT. V gene TRBV4-1 combines with J gene TRBJ1-4; the D is unclear. From germline, CDR1 is MGHRA and CDR2 YSYEKL. CDR3 size: 16 residues. V was shortened by 0 bases and J by 3 bases, with 11 bases between the two germline ends.